Below are 18 T cell receptor beta chains sequenced from a single sample in a study of T cells after yellow fever vaccination. Each CDR3 protein is one row after TCRdb ran MiXCR on the 5' RACE reads. The table records some 350,000 distinct CDR3 sequences, 3.5% to 4.5% of them present only once. Source: PBMCs, taken 5 days after the yellow fever booster vaccination. The receptors were gathered from a man aged 18-30 years who received the YFV17D yellow fever vaccine.

There are many counts of this clonotype. CDR3 loop: CASSQRQAGTEAFF. As DNA, the CDR3 is TGCGCCAGCAGCCAACGACAGGCGGGGACTGAAGCTTTCTTT. The chain joins TRBV5-1 to TRBJ1-1; possible D gene TRBD1, 6 bases. Germline V gene data show CDR1 as SGHRS and CDR2 as YFSETQ. Trimming removed 4 bases at V and 5 bases at J, with 15 bases between. The CDR3 is 14 amino acids.

J is TRBJ1-5 and V is TRBV4-1, with 8 bases identical to TRBD1. CDR1 is MGHRA and CDR2 is YSYEKL in the germline V gene. Unmatched junction bases numbered 3, after V lost 1 base and J lost 4 bases. The CDR3 loop spans 15 amino acids. CDR3 sequence (DNA): TGCGCCAGCAGCCAAGGGCAGGGGGCTAATCAGCCCCAGCATTTT. It yields the protein CASSQGQGANQPQHF.

This clonotype has at least ten counts. The V gene is TRBV5-1, the J gene TRBJ2-5; D possibly corresponds to TRBD1 (6 bases). Germline CDR1 reads SGHRS; CDR2 reads YFSETQ. This CDR3 is 15 amino acids long. Trimming removed 0 bases from V and 2 bases from J, with 11 bases in between. The CDR3 nucleotides read TGCGCCAGCAGCTTGGTCTCAGGGGTACAAGAGACCCAGTACTTC. It encodes CASSLVSGVQETQYF.

The chain carries TRBV10-3 and TRBJ1-1; no definite D call. V lost 6 bases and J lost 4, with 12 bases in between. The length of the CDR3 is 13 residues. The V gene's germline CDR1 is ENHRY and CDR2 SYGVKD. CDR3 residues: CAIRLGSVTEAFF. CDR3 DNA: TGTGCCATCAGGCTAGGGTCGGTCACTGAAGCTTTCTTT.

This clonotype was seen at least ten times. This chain links TRBV7-9 with TRBJ1-4; no clear D gene. The V gene's germline CDR1 is SEHNR and CDR2 FQNEAQ (reference sequence). The CDR3 covers 15 residues. The V end was cut by 2 bases, the J end by 5 bases, with 12 bases between. For the CDR3, the DNA is TGTGCCAGCAGCTTATCAGCTGGGGTAAATGAAAAACTGTTTTTT. This gives the protein CASSLSAGVNEKLFF.

V and J are TRBV12-3 or TRBV12-4 and TRBJ1-5; D unclear. The CDR3 is 13 amino acids. V gave up 3 bases and J gave up 6 bases, with 9 bases separating them. The CDR3 spells CASSFSQFQPQHF. CDR3 bases: TGTGCCAGCAGTTTTTCTCAGTTTCAGCCCCAGCATTTT.

This clonotype has just a few counts. The chain joins TRBV12-3 or TRBV12-4 to TRBJ1-2; possible D gene TRBD1, 6 bases. Trimming shortened V by 3 bases and J by 7 bases, and 15 bases separated the two germline ends. The CDR3 is 14 residues long. The CDR3 DNA reads as TGTGCCAGCAGTTTGTTACAGGGAGTTTCTGGCTACACCTTC. It translates to CASSLLQGVSGYTF.

The CDR3 nucleotides read TGCAGTGCCTCTAGGCCAGGGCCAGATACGCAGTATTTT. It translates to CSASRPGPDTQYF. V gene TRBV20-1 combines with J gene TRBJ2-3; D is perhaps TRBD1 (5 bases). Germline V gives CDR1 DFQATT, CDR2 SNEGSKA (reference sequence). The V and J ends lost 6 bases and 4 bases respectively, with 14 bases between them. The CDR3 extends over 13 amino acids.

This chain links TRBV7-2 with TRBJ1-6; 7 bases match TRBD1. The trim removed 2 bases at V and 0 bases at J, leaving 10 bases unmatched. CDR3 length: 19 amino acids. Germline values: CDR1 SGHTA, CDR2 FQGNSA. As DNA, the CDR3 is TGTGCCAGCAGCTTAAGACAGGGAGGTTTCGGCTCCTATAATTCACCCCTCCACTTT. The encoded protein is CASSLRQGGFGSYNSPLHF.

The chain uses TRBV29-1 and TRBJ2-5, with 8 nucleotides matching TRBD1. The CDR3 spans 16 residues. Germline CDR1 is SQVTM and CDR2 is ANQGSEA. With 6 bases clipped from V and 5 bases from J, the junction kept 17 bases outside the gene matches. The CDR3: CSVKWTGTSAGETQYF. Here the CDR3 DNA reads TGCAGCGTCAAGTGGACAGGGACTTCGGCGGGGGAGACCCAGTACTTC.

The V call is TRBV2, the J call TRBJ2-2; 12 bases match TRBD2. Germline V gene sequence: CDR1 SNHLY, CDR2 FYNNEI. The CDR3 is made up of 16 amino acids. J gave up 1 base and V 6 bases, and 3 bases lay outside the gene matches. The CDR3 coding sequence is TGTGCCAGCAGGACGGGACTAGCGGGGAACACCGGGGAGCTGTTTTTT. This sequence encodes CASRTGLAGNTGELFF.

The CDR3 region has the DNA TGTGCCAGCAGGCCGGGGGGGCATGAGTATAATTCACCCCTCCACTTT. It specifies CASRPGGHEYNSPLHF. The J gene is TRBJ1-6, the V gene TRBV5-4, with D possibly TRBD1 on 6 matching bases. CDR3 size: 16 residues. Per germline, CDR1 SGHNT and CDR2 YYREEE (reference sequence). V lost 5 bases to trimming and J lost 4 bases, with 16 bases between them.

Many counts were recorded for this clonotype. At one of its ends the junction is not consistent with the germline gene, which may arise from a read error. This chain uses TRBV12-3 or TRBV12-4 with TRBJ2-7; 11 bases line up with TRBD2. The CDR3 totals 14 residues. The CDR3 DNA reads TGTGCCAGCAGATTAGCGGGGGGGCCCTACGAGCAGTACTTC. Its translation: CASRLAGGPYEQYF.

This clonotype has ten or more counts. This chain joins TRBV11-2 and TRBJ1-2; weak D call: TRBD1 (6 bases). The CDR3 totals 15 residues. CDR1 and CDR2 (germline): SGHAT, FQNNGV. Trimming pared 0 bases from V and 5 bases from J, leaving 13 bases between. The CDR3: CASSLEYRANYGYTF. CDR3 sequence (DNA): TGTGCCAGCAGCTTAGAGTACAGGGCGAATTATGGCTACACCTTC.

V gene TRBV15 combines with J gene TRBJ1-2; D possibly corresponds to TRBD1 (5 bases). The CDR3 sequence is 16 residues long. Germline CDR1 reads LNHNV; CDR2 reads YYDKDF (reference sequence). V lost 8 bases to trimming and J lost 7 bases, with 26 bases between them. The CDR3 spells CATWHNVWDGPAGYTF. The CDR3 DNA sequence: TGTGCCACCTGGCACAATGTTTGGGACGGCCCAGCTGGCTACACCTTC.

This clonotype was picked up many times. V usage is TRBV7-9 and J usage is TRBJ2-1; 8 bases fit TRBD2. Trimming at V came to 4 bases and at J to 5 bases, leaving 13 bases not matched to a gene. The CDR3 spans 17 residues. In germline, CDR1 is SEHNR, CDR2 FQNEAQ (reference sequence). In nucleotides, the CDR3 is TGTGCCAGCAGCTCCCCGATGGGTAGCGGGGAGGACAATGAGCAGTTCTTC. Translation gives CASSSPMGSGEDNEQFF.

The sample holds a few counts of this clonotype. The chain recombines TRBV5-4 with TRBJ2-6; D possibly corresponds to TRBD1 (5 bases). V was clipped by 2 bases and J by 1 base, with 7 bases between them. This CDR3 has 15 residues. Germline CDR1 SGHNT, CDR2 YYREEE (reference sequence). This CDR3 is CASSFRDSGANVLTF. CDR3 coding DNA: TGTGCCAGCAGCTTCAGGGATTCTGGGGCCAACGTCCTGACTTTC.

This chain connects TRBV18 to TRBJ1-2; no clear D gene. Trimming took off 2 bases at V and 4 bases at J, with 17 bases between the two ends. CDR1 and CDR2 (germline): KGHSH, LQKENI. The CDR3 is 16 residues long. The DNA of the CDR3 is TGTGCCAGCTCACCAGATCGGTCTCGAGGAGGCTATGGCTACACCTTC. Translating gives CASSPDRSRGGYGYTF.